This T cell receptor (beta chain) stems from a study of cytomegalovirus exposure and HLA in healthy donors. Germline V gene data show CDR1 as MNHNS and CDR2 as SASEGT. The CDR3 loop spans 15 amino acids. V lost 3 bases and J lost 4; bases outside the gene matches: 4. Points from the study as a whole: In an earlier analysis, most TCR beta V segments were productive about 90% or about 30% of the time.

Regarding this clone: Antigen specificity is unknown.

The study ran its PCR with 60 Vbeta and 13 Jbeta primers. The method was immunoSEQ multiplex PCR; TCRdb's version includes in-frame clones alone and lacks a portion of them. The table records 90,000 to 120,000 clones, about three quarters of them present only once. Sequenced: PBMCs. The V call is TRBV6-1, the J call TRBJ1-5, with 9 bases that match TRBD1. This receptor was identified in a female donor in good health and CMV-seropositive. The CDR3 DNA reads TGTGCCAGCAGTGATCCACAGGGGGCTAATCAGCCCCAGCATTTT. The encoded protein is CASSDPQGANQPQHF.